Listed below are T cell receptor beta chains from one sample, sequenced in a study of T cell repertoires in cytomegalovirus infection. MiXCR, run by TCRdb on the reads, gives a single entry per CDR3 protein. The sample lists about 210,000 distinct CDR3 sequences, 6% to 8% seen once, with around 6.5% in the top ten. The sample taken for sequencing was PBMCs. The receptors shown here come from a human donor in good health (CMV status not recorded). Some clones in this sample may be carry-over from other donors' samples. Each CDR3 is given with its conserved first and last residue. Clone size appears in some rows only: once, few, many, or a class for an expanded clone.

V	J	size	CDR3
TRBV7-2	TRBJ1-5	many	CASSLQPDQPQHF
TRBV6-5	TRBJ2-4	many	CASSRDGQNIQYF
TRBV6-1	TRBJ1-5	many	CASGQGNSNQPQHF
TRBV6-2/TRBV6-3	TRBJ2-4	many	CASSYTHRDSPKNIQYF
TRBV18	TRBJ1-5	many	CASSPLAVNSNQPQHF
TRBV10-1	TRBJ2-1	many	CASSESWTKRQFF
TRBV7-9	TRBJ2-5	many	CASGQTSGFQETQYF
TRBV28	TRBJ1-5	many	CASRFPRTNQPQHF
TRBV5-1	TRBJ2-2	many	CASRPRGQMNTGELFF
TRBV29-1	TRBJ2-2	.	CSVGLDPGELFF
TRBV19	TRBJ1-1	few	CASSIIVGGTAGTEAFF
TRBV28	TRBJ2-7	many	CASSLYKYEQYF
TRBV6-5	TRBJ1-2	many	CASSYTDRSYGYTF
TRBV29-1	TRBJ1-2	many	CSALGENYGYTF
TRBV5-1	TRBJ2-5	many	CASSLASSGGAEQETQYF
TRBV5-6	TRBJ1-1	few	CASSLGPGTVLVEAFF
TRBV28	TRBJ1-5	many	CASSPSVRQPQHF